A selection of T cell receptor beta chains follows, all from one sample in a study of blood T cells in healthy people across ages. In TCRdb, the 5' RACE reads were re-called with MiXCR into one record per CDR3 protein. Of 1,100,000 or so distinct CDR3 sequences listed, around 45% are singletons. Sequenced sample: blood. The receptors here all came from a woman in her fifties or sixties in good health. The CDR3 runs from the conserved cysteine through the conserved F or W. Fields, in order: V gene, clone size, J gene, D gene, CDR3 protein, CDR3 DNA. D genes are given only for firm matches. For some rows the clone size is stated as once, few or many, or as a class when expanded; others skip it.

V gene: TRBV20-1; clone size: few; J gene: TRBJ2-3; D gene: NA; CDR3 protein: CSARGHQDTQYF; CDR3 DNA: TGCAGTGCACGGGGGCATCAAGATACGCAGTATTTT
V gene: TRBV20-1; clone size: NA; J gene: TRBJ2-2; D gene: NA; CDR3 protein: CSARVGASTTGELFF; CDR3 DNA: TGCAGTGCTAGAGTTGGTGCTAGCACGACCGGGGAGCTGTTTTTT
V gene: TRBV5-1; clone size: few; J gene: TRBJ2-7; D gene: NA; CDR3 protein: CASSLSSQGYEQYF; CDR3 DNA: TGCGCCAGCAGCTTGTCTTCACAGGGCTACGAGCAGTACTTC
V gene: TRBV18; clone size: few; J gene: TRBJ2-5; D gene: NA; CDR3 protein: CASSSSGKGTQYF; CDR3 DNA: TGTGCCAGCTCATCTTCGGGCAAAGGGACCCAGTACTTC
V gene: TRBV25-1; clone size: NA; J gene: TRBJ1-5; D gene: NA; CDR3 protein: CASSEGGGAGQPQHF; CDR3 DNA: TGTGCCAGCAGTGAAGGAGGGGGGGCTGGTCAGCCCCAGCATTTT
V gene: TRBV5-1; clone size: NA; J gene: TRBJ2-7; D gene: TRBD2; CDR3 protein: CASSFSGKENYEQYF; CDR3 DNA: TGCGCCAGCAGCTTTAGCGGGAAGGAGAATTACGAGCAGTACTTC
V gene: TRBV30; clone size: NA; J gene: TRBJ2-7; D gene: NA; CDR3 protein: CAWSQGYYEQYF; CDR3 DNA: TGTGCCTGGAGCCAGGGCTACTACGAGCAGTACTTC
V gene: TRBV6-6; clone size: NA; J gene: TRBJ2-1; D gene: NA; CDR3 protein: CASSYSPGEGEQFF; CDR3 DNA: TGTGCCAGCAGTTACTCGCCAGGGGAGGGCGAGCAGTTCTTC
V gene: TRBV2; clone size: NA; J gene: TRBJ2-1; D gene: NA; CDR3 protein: CASSEPVGGEQFF; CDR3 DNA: TGTGCCAGCAGTGAACCAGTCGGAGGGGAGCAGTTCTTC
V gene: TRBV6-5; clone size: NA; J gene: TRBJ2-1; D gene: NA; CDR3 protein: CASRPTTGGAYDEQFF; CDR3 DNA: TGTGCCAGCAGACCGACAACAGGGGGGGCCTACGATGAGCAGTTCTTC
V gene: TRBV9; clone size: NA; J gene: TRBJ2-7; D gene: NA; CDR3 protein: CASSAHGGYEQYF; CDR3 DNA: TGTGCCAGCAGCGCTCACGGGGGCTACGAGCAGTACTTC
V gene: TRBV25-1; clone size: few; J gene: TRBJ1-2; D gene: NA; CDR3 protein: CASSGNREGYGYTF; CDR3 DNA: TGTGCCAGCAGTGGGAACAGGGAGGGCTATGGCTACACCTTC
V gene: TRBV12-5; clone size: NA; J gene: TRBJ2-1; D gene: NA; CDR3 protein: CASGYGLANYNEQFF; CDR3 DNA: TGTGCTAGTGGTTACGGGTTAGCGAACTACAATGAGCAGTTCTTC
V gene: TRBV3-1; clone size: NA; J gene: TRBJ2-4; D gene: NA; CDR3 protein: CASSPPGVQNIQYF; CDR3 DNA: TGTGCCAGCAGCCCCCCAGGGGTTCAAAACATTCAGTACTTC
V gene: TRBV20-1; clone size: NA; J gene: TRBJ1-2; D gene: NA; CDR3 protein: CSATSPTANYGYTF; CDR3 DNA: TGCAGTGCTACATCGCCGACAGCGAACTATGGCTACACCTTC
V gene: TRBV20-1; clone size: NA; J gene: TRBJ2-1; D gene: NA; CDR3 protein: CSARGDEQFF; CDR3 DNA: TGCAGTGCACGCGGGGATGAGCAGTTCTTC
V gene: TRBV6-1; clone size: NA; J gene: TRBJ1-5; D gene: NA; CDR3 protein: CASSVRQLNQPQHF; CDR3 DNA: TGTGCCAGCAGTGTAAGACAGCTGAATCAGCCCCAGCATTTT
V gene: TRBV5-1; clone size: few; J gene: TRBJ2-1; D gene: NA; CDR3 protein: CASSPGAVSRSEQFF; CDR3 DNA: TGCGCCAGCAGCCCCGGGGCGGTAAGCAGGAGTGAGCAGTTCTTC
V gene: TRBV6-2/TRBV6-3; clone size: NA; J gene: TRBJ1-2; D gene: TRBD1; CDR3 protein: CASRDPGQVDYGYTF; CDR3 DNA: TGTGCCAGCAGGGACCCCGGACAGGTGGACTATGGCTACACCTTC
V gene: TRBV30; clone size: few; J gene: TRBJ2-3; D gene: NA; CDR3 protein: CAWSPRGDTQYF; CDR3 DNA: TGTGCCTGGAGTCCAAGGGGCGATACGCAGTATTTT
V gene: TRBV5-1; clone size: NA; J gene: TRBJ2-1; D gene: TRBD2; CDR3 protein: CASSFTSGSRIEQFF; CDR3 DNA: TGCGCCAGCAGCTTCACTAGCGGGAGCAGAATAGAGCAGTTCTTC
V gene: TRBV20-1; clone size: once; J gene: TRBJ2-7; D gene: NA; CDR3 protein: CSASFPGYNEQYF; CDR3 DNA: TGCAGTGCTAGTTTTCCGGGATACAATGAGCAGTACTTC
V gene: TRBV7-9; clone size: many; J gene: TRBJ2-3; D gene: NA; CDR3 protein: CASSLGTRSTDTQYF; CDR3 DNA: TGTGCCAGCAGCTTAGGGACAAGAAGCACAGATACGCAGTATTTT
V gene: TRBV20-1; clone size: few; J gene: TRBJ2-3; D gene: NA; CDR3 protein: CSALQRLTDTQYF; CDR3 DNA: TGCAGCGCATTGCAGCGGCTCACAGATACGCAGTATTTT
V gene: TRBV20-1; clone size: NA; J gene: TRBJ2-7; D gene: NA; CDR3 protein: CSAILRDKGYEQYF; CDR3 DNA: TGCAGTGCTATACTCCGGGACAAAGGCTACGAGCAGTACTTC
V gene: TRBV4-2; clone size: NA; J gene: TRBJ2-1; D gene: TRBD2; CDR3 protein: CASSQGEGIGSYNEQFF; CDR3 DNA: TGTGCCAGCAGCCAGGGGGAGGGGATCGGTTCCTACAATGAGCAGTTCTTC
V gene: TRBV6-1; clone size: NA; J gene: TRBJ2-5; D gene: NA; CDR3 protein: CASKAPGGIGEQYF; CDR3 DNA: TGTGCCAGCAAGGCCCCTGGCGGGATAGGTGAGCAGTACTTC
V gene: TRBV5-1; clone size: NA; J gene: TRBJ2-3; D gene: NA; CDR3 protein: CASSLAAWSTDTQYF; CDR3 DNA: TGCGCCAGCAGCTTGGCCGCTTGGAGCACAGATACGCAGTATTTT
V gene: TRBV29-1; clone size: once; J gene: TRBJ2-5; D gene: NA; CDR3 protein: CSVENWSGNQETQYF; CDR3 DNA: TGCAGCGTTGAAAATTGGAGCGGAAACCAAGAGACCCAGTACTTC
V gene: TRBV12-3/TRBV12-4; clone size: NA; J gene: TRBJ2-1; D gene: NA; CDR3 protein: CASSLEGHYNEQFF; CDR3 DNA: TGTGCCAGCAGTTTAGAGGGACACTACAATGAGCAGTTCTTC
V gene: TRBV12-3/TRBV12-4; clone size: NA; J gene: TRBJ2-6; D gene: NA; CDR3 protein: CASRYAGARANVLTF; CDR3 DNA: TGTGCCAGCAGATATGCAGGAGCTAGGGCCAACGTCCTGACTTTC
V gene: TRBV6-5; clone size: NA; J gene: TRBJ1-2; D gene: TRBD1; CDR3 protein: CASKGTGAVPGYGYTF; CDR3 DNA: TGTGCCAGCAAGGGGACAGGGGCCGTCCCAGGGTATGGCTACACCTTC
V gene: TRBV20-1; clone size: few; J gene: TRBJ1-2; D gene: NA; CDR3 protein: CSARRDLKLGYGYTF; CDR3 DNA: TGCAGTGCTAGAAGGGACCTCAAACTAGGCTATGGCTACACCTTC
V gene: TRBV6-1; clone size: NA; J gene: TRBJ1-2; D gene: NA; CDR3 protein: CASSVGRPPINYGYTF; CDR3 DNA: TGTGCCAGCAGTGTGGGGCGTCCCCCCATTAACTATGGCTACACCTTC
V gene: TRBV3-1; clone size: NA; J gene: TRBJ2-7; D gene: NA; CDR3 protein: CASSHTTGSRYF; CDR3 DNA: TGTGCCAGCAGCCATACGACAGGTTCCCGGTACTTC
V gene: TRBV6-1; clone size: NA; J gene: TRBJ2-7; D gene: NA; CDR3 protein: CASRGVLPYEQYF; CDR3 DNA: TGTGCCAGCAGGGGAGTCTTGCCCTACGAGCAGTACTTC
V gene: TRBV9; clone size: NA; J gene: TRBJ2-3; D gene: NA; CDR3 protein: CASSVLDPGGTDTQYF; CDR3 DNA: TGTGCCAGCAGCGTCCTGGACCCAGGGGGCACAGATACGCAGTATTTT
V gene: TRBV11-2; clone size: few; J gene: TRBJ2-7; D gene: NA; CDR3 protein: CASRGIRRYEQYF; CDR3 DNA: TGTGCCAGCAGGGGTATTCGCAGATACGAGCAGTACTTC
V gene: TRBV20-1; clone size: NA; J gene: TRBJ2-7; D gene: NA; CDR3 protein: CSARSLGALKLDEQYF; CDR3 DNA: TGCAGTGCTAGATCCCTTGGGGCTTTAAAACTCGACGAGCAGTACTTC
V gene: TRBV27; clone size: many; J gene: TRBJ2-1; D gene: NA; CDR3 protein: CASSSGGSSYNEQFF; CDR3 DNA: TGTGCCAGCAGCTCAGGAGGGAGCTCCTACAATGAGCAGTTCTTC
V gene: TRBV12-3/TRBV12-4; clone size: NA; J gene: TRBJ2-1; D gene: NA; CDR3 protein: CASSAFSTNEQFF; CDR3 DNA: TGTGCCAGCAGCGCCTTCTCGACCAATGAGCAGTTCTTC
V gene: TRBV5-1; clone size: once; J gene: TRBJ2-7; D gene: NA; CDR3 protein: CASSSITGTGYEQYF; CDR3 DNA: TGCGCCAGCAGCTCGATAACAGGGACGGGCTACGAGCAGTACTTC
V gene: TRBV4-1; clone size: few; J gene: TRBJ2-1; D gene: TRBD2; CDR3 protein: CASSQGTSGRARDEQFF; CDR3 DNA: TGCGCCAGCAGCCAAGGGACAAGCGGGAGGGCGAGGGATGAGCAGTTCTTC
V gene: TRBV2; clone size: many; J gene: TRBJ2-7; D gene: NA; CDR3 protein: CASIGVADSYEQYF; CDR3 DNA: TGTGCCAGCATTGGAGTAGCGGACTCCTACGAGCAGTACTTC
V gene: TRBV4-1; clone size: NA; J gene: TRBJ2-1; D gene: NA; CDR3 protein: CASSHTSTEQFF; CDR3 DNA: TGCGCCAGCAGCCACACGTCGACTGAGCAGTTCTTC
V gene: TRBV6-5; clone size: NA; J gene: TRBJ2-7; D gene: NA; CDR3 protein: CASSYGTEVSYEQYF; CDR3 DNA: TGTGCCAGCAGTTACGGTACCGAGGTATCCTACGAGCAGTACTTC